This T cell receptor beta chain was documented in a study of CD8+ T cells in alopecia areata. Across the whole study: Severity among treated patients was scored by the percentage of scalp area affected.

Study-wide results and caveats: Sequencing of scalp samples also captures resident alphabeta T cells of normal skin. Scalp and blood samples kept many expanded lesional clones throughout tofacitinib.

Germline loops: CDR1 SGHNT, CDR2 YENEEA. Trimming pared 1 base from V and 7 bases from J, leaving 17 bases between. CDR3 length: 16 amino acids. Treatment described: oral pan-JAK inhibitor, 5-10 mg twice daily. CD4+ and CD8+ T cells were sorted from PBMCs. The authors extracted RNA and reverse transcribed it into cDNA as the sequencing template. The data were produced by immunoSEQ multiplex PCR, yet TCRdb's version contains in-frame clones alone and is incomplete. The sample has about 190,000 clones; 64% are singletons. As concerns this clone: Its antigen remains unknown.

The starting material was CD4+ T cells sorted from blood, obtained at week 4, from a patient treated with tofacitinib. The clonotype was recovered from a human donor with alopecia areata. The chain recombines TRBV11-3 with TRBJ2-1; D is undetermined. CDR3 amino acids: CASSLVPLTRSNEQFF. The CDR3 nucleotides read TGTGCCAGCAGCTTAGTCCCACTAACTCGGAGTAATGAGCAGTTCTTC.